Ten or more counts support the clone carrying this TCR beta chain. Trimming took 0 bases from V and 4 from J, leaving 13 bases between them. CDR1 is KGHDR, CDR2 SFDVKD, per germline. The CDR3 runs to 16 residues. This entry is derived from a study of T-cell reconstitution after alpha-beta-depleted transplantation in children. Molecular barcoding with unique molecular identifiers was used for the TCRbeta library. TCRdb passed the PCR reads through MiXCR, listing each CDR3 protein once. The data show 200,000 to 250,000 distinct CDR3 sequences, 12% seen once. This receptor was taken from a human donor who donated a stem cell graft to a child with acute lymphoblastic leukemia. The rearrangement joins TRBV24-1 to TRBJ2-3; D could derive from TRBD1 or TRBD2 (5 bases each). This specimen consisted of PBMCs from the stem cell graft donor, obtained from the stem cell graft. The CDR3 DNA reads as TGTGCCACCAGTGATTTGATGGGCAGGGAGCCAGATACGCAGTATTTT. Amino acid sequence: CATSDLMGREPDTQYF.